Following are 29 T cell receptor beta chains from one sample sequenced in a study of shared T cell receptors in the human thymus (dated by TCRdb to about 2021). Library method: the immunoSEQ multiplex PCR assay. The clones in this table, taken by TCRdb from immuneACCESS, are in-frame only. Not every clone is retained; where verified, under half of the shortfall comes from an unresolved V gene, and the cause of the rest is unknown. The sample includes roughly 660,000 clones, with roughly 90% observed a single time. 0.0095% to 0.013% of the sample lies in the top ten. In addition, the sample was reused for a study of human thymus T cells.

Sequencing was carried out using thymocytes. The origin of the receptors is a boy younger than two with a congenital heart defect. Donor details come from another sample of the same person, matched by shared clones.

The V gene is TRBV7-9, the J gene TRBJ2-1; 9 nucleotides match TRBD2. CDR3 size: 17 residues. The ends lost 5 bases at V and 3 bases at J; junction bases unmatched: 11. Germline CDR1 and CDR2: SEHNR and FQNEAQ (reference sequence). The CDR3 region has the DNA TGTGCCAGCAGCCCCCAACAGCGGACTAGCGACTACAATGAGCAGTTCTTC. As protein: CASSPQQRTSDYNEQFF.

The chain links TRBV27 to TRBJ2-3, with D unclear. The germline CDR1 and CDR2 sequences are MNHEY and SMNVEV (reference sequence). Trimming took 6 bases from V and 2 from J, leaving 21 bases between them. This CDR3 region has 17 residues. This chain's CDR3 is CASSPSILLGPTDTQYF. In DNA, the CDR3 is TGTGCCAGCAGCCCCTCGATTCTGTTGGGCCCCACAGATACGCAGTATTTT.

This chain links TRBV28 with TRBJ2-3; D may be TRBD2 (6 bases). This CDR3 has 13 amino acids. Germline CDR1 MDHEN, CDR2 SYDVKM. V lost 6 bases and J lost 0, with 7 bases in between. The CDR3 bases are TGTGCCAGCAGCGGGACTAGCACAGATACGCAGTATTTT. Translating gives CASSGTSTDTQYF. Complete variable domain (other parts from reference TRBV28 and TRBJ2-3): DVKVTQSSRYLVKRTGEKVFLECVQDMDHENMFWYRQDPGLGLRLIYFSYDVKMKEKGDIPEGYSVSREKKERFSLILESASTNQTSMYLCASSGTSTDTQYFGPGTRLTVL.

The V call is TRBV15, the J call TRBJ1-1, with D tentatively TRBD1 (5 bases). The CDR3 runs 15 residues. The V gene's germline CDR1 is LNHNV and CDR2 YYDKDF (reference sequence). V lost 7 bases and J 2 bases, leaving 17 bases between the germline ends. The CDR3 region has the DNA TGTGCCACCATCCCGCCCCCAGGGCCTAACACTGAAGCTTTCTTT. Translation gives CATIPPPGPNTEAFF.

This chain links TRBV7-2 with TRBJ2-3, with 9 nucleotides matching TRBD1. The CDR3 length is 16 residues. Trimming removed 5 bases from V and 1 base from J; junction bases left unmatched: 7. The germline CDR1 and CDR2 sequences are SGHTA and FQGNSA. The CDR3 region has the DNA TGTGCCAGCAGCCCAACGGGACAGGGAGGCACAGATACGCAGTATTTT. This sequence encodes CASSPTGQGGTDTQYF.

The rearrangement uses TRBV5-6 and TRBJ2-2; 7 bases are shared with TRBD2. V was clipped by 6 bases and J by 0 bases; unmatched bases: 5. Looked up from germline, CDR1 is SGHDT and CDR2 is YYEEEE. The CDR3 spans 15 residues. This CDR3 is CASTPAGSNTGELFF. In DNA form, the CDR3 reads TGTGCCAGCACCCCAGCGGGGTCGAACACCGGGGAGCTGTTTTTT.

The chain is built from TRBV19 and TRBJ2-2; tentative D call: TRBD1 (6 bases). With 3 bases removed from V and 4 bases from J, the gap between germline ends came to 9 bases. CDR1 and CDR2 (germline): LNHDA, SQIVND (reference sequence). This CDR3 has 14 amino acids. CDR3 in DNA: TGTGCCAGTAGTATTCCAGGGGCCACCGGGGAGCTGTTTTTT. Translating gives CASSIPGATGELFF.

V is TRBV27 and J is TRBJ2-7, with D possibly being TRBD2 (5 bases). The V gene's germline CDR1 is MNHEY and CDR2 SMNVEV (reference sequence). V was pared by 4 bases and J by 6 bases, with 13 bases between. The CDR3 sequence is 13 residues long. The CDR3 loop reads CASSSLVTAEQYF. The CDR3, as DNA: TGTGCCAGCAGTTCACTAGTAACTGCCGAGCAGTACTTC.

The gene calls are TRBV28 and TRBJ2-1; 8 positions match TRBD1. The CDR3 spans 14 residues. Trimming cost V 4 bases and J 12 bases; bases outside gene matches: 11. CDR1 and CDR2 from the germline V gene are MDHEN and SYDVKM. The CDR3: CASSWTGRRAAQFF. CDR3 nucleotide sequence: TGTGCCAGCAGTTGGACAGGGAGGCGCGCCGCGCAGTTCTTC.

V and J are TRBV11-3 and TRBJ2-4; weak D call: TRBD2 (5 bases). Trimming took off 5 bases at V and 0 bases at J, with 11 bases between the two ends. The length of the CDR3 is 15 residues. The germline V gene encodes CDR1 SGHNT and CDR2 YENEEA. CDR3 region: CASSPRDLAKNIQYF. The CDR3 DNA follows: TGTGCCAGCAGCCCCCGGGATCTAGCCAAAAACATTCAGTACTTC.

The rearrangement uses TRBV5-1 and TRBJ2-2; TRBD2 aligns across 7 bases. Germline assignment: CDR1 SGHRS and CDR2 YFSETQ. The CDR3 contains 17 residues. V shed 4 bases, J shed 3 bases, and the junction held 12 bases outside the gene matches. DNA for the CDR3: TGCGCCAGCAGCGTCGTTGTTTTAGCGGGTCACACCGGGGAGCTGTTTTTT. Translated, it gives CASSVVVLAGHTGELFF.

V and J are TRBV6-5 and TRBJ1-2, with 8 positions matching TRBD1. From germline, CDR1 is MNHEY and CDR2 SVGAGI. This CDR3 spans 13 amino acids. Trimming took 6 bases from V and 5 from J; bases not matched to a gene: 5. CDR3 nucleotide sequence: TGTGCCAGCAGGCCACGACAGGGGTATGGCTACACCTTC. It codes for CASRPRQGYGYTF.

The rearrangement links TRBV7-9 to TRBJ2-7; tentative D call: TRBD1 (5 bases). The V end lost 5 bases, the J end lost 2 bases, and 13 bases lay between the germline ends. Germline CDR1 is SEHNR and CDR2 is FQNEAQ (reference sequence). The CDR3 length is 14 residues. CDR3 in amino acids: CASSHGHPPYEQYF. For the CDR3, the DNA is TGTGCCAGCAGCCACGGACACCCGCCCTACGAGCAGTACTTC. Full variable domain (outside the CDR3, taken from reference TRBV7-9 and TRBJ2-7): DTGVSQNPRHKITKRGQNVTFRCDPISEHNRLYWYRQTLGQGPEFLTYFQNEAQLEKSRLLSDRFSAERPKGSFSTLEIQRTEQGDSAMYLCASSHGHPPYEQYFGPGTRLTVT.

V and J are TRBV27 and TRBJ2-3, with D maybe TRBD1 (6 bases). Germline CDR1 and CDR2: MNHEY and SMNVEV (reference sequence). V lost 2 bases to trimming and J lost 2 bases, with 17 bases between them. The length of the CDR3 is 17 residues. CDR3 loop: CASSLRPDSYNTDTQYF. CDR3 bases: TGTGCCAGCAGTTTAAGGCCGGACAGCTATAACACAGATACGCAGTATTTT.

This chain joins TRBV6-5 and TRBJ2-2, with TRBD2 matching over 9 bases. The CDR3 consists of 15 residues. Germline V CDR1 and CDR2: MNHEY, SVGAGI. J gave up 3 bases and V 5 bases, and 4 bases lay outside the gene matches. DNA for the CDR3: TGTGCCAGCAGTCGGCTAGCGGGATACACCGGGGAGCTGTTTTTT. This encodes CASSRLAGYTGELFF.

The chain employs TRBV30 and TRBJ2-2; 13 bases match TRBD2. Trimming removed 0 bases from V and 5 bases from J; junction bases left unmatched: 12. Germline values: CDR1 GTSNPN, CDR2 SVGIG (reference sequence). This CDR3 has 19 amino acids. The CDR3 DNA is TGTGCCTGGAGTGTCCCACCACTAGCGGGAGGGCCGGTTACCGGGGAGCTGTTTTTT. Translating gives CAWSVPPLAGGPVTGELFF.

This clone was detected once. J is TRBJ2-7 and V is TRBV28; the match to TRBD1 covers 7 bases. The J segment lost 5 bases and the V segment lost 6 bases, leaving 7 bases of the junction unmatched. Per germline, CDR1 MDHEN and CDR2 SYDVKM. The CDR3 consists of 13 residues. The chain's CDR3 is CASRATGTHEQYF. In DNA, the CDR3 is TGTGCCAGCAGAGCGACAGGGACCCACGAGCAGTACTTC.

V is TRBV5-1 and J is TRBJ2-5, with TRBD1 matching over 7 bases. V trimming: 5 bases; J trimming: 4 bases; junction bases outside the gene matches: 8. The length of the CDR3 is 14 residues. CDR1 and CDR2 from the germline V gene are SGHRS and YFSETQ. CDR3 amino acids: CASRVGTVGETQYF. The CDR3 coding sequence is TGCGCCAGCAGAGTAGGGACAGTGGGAGAGACCCAGTACTTC.

The genes are TRBV28 and TRBJ2-3; tentative D call: TRBD2 (5 bases). The CDR3 contains 15 residues. Germline CDR1 and CDR2: MDHEN and SYDVKM. With 5 bases removed from V and 1 base from J, the gap between germline ends came to 13 bases. CDR3 sequence reads: CASSPTQRCTDTQYF. CDR3 bases: TGTGCCAGCAGTCCTACCCAGCGGTGCACAGATACGCAGTATTTT.

V is TRBV6-1 and J is TRBJ1-2; D might be TRBD1 (6 bases). With 2 bases removed from V and 8 bases from J, the gap between germline ends came to 15 bases. The germline V gene has CDR1 MNHNS and CDR2 SASEGT. This CDR3 contains 14 residues. The CDR3 region has the DNA TGTGCCAGCAGTGAATTGGGACACAAGTACGGCTACACCTTC. This sequence encodes CASSELGHKYGYTF.

The chain employs TRBV5-1 and TRBJ2-7, with 7 bases lining up with TRBD2. The CDR3 covers 18 residues. J lost 1 base, V lost 5 bases, and 18 bases had no gene match. Looked up from germline, CDR1 is SGHRS and CDR2 is YFSETQ. CDR3 amino acids: CASSWGSRWREGSYEQYF. DNA of the CDR3: TGCGCCAGCAGTTGGGGATCGCGATGGAGGGAGGGTTCCTACGAGCAGTACTTC.

The V and J genes are TRBV30 and TRBJ2-5; D remains unclear. The CDR3 has 13 residues. Per germline, CDR1 GTSNPN and CDR2 SVGIG (reference sequence). Trimming stripped 3 bases from V and 3 bases from J, with 11 bases between. The CDR3 DNA is TGTGCCTGGAGGGTCAAATACAAAGAGACCCAGTACTTC. Protein sequence: CAWRVKYKETQYF.

This clone appeared once. The rearrangement uses TRBV4-3 and TRBJ2-1, with D perhaps TRBD2 (6 bases). This CDR3 is 16 amino acids long. The V and J ends lost 4 bases and 4 bases respectively, with 17 bases between them. Germline CDR1 and CDR2: LGHNA and YSLEER. The CDR3 DNA follows: TGCGCCAGCAGCCCAGGCCGGAGGGAGCCGTACAATGAGCAGTTCTTC. This gives the protein CASSPGRREPYNEQFF.

The CDR3 sequence is CASSSFLLRTAGIEAFF. For the CDR3, the DNA is TGTGCCAGCAGCTCATTCCTATTACGGACAGCTGGTATTGAAGCTTTCTTT. The chain combines TRBV5-4 with TRBJ1-1; maybe TRBD1 (6 bases). The CDR3 covers 17 residues. Germline V gives CDR1 SGHNT, CDR2 YYREEE (reference sequence). The germline V and J ends were trimmed by 3 bases and 7 bases, with 25 bases remaining between them.

The chain joins TRBV10-1 to TRBJ2-3; TRBD2 matches at 11 bases. V was pared by 6 bases and J by 0 bases, with 2 bases of the junction left unmatched. The CDR3 consists of 15 residues. CDR1 and CDR2 from the germline V gene are WNHNN and SYGVQD (reference sequence). In DNA form, the CDR3 reads TGCGCCAGCAGAAGACTAGCGGGAAGCACAGATACGCAGTATTTT. Its translation: CASRRLAGSTDTQYF.

The chain has TRBV14 and TRBJ2-3; tentatively, D is TRBD2 (6 bases). CDR3 length equals 17 residues. Between the trimmed V and J ends, which lost 1 base and 5 bases, there was a span of 19 bases. Germline V gene sequence: CDR1 SGHDN, CDR2 FVKESK. CDR3 sequence reads: CASSQGVGGRARDTQYF. DNA for the CDR3: TGTGCCAGCAGCCAAGGGGTCGGAGGGCGAGCGAGAGATACGCAGTATTTT.

This clone was recorded once. This chain joins TRBV29-1 and TRBJ2-7, with D possibly being TRBD2 (6 bases). With 7 bases removed from V and 0 bases from J, the gap between germline ends came to 13 bases. Germline V lookup: CDR1 SQVTM, CDR2 ANQGSEA. CDR3 size: 13 residues. CDR3 nucleotide sequence: TGCAGCGCCGCTCGGGGGAGCTCCTACGAGCAGTACTTC. Its translation: CSAARGSSYEQYF.

V and J are TRBV15 and TRBJ2-7; 7 bases fit TRBD2. After removal of 0 bases from V and 4 bases from J, the junction contained 12 bases not matched to a gene. Per germline, CDR1 LNHNV and CDR2 YYDKDF (reference sequence). This CDR3 has 17 amino acids. The CDR3 sequence is CATSREVAGRGIYEQYF. The CDR3 DNA reads TGTGCCACCAGCAGAGAGGTGGCGGGGCGGGGGATATACGAGCAGTACTTC. Based on the CDR3 plus reference TRBV15 and TRBJ2-7, the full variable domain is DAMVIQNPRYQVTQFGKPVTLSCSQTLNHNVMYWYQQKSSQAPKLLFHYYDKDFNNEADTPDNFQSRRPNTSFCFLDIRSPGLGDTAMYLCATSREVAGRGIYEQYFGPGTRLTVT.

This clone was picked up one time. The rearrangement joins TRBV6-6 to TRBJ1-4; 8 nucleotides match TRBD1. The germline V gene has CDR1 MNHNY and CDR2 SVGAGI (reference sequence). The CDR3 covers 14 residues. V was pared by 4 bases and J by 5 bases, with 3 bases of the junction left unmatched. The CDR3 loop is CASSFRQGNEKLFF. The CDR3 DNA reads TGTGCCAGCAGTTTCCGACAGGGGAATGAAAAACTGTTTTTT.